The source of this TCR beta chain is a study of graft-versus-host responses after intestinal transplantation. In the study overall: As for transplant type, recipients had multivisceral, liver-intestinal, or isolated intestinal grafts. Study outcomes and limitations: GvH clones surfaced in recipient marrow, some emerging earlier in ileum or blood.

Germline-derived CDR1 and CDR2 are LNHDA and SQIVND (reference sequence). CDR3 length: 14 residues. Sequencing used immunoSEQ multiplex PCR; TCRdb keeps in-frame clones, though not all of them. This sample has thousands of clones, with about 22% found just once. The sequence came from a human patient who was an organ donor for intestinal transplantation. This sequence joins TRBV19 and TRBJ2-5; the D gene could be TRBD1 or TRBD2 (6 bases each). The J call may be faulty, since TRBJ2-7 better matches the DNA end. The specimen comprised alloreactive CD4+ T cells from a mixed lymphocyte reaction culture, sampled before transplantation. The sample's subset: CFSE-low proliferating T cells sorted from approximately 6-day pre-transplant mixed lymphocyte reaction (GvH or HvG direction). The CDR3 region is CASSIGGGSHEQYF. CDR3 nucleotides: TGTGCCAGTAGTATAGGAGGGGGGTCCCACGAGCAGTACTTC.